Shown below are 21 T cell receptor beta chains from a single sample sequenced in a study of cytomegalovirus exposure and HLA in healthy donors. Data came from immunoSEQ multiplex PCR; TCRdb stores just in-frame clones and leaves some out. Of 160,000 or so clones listed, around 86% were seen once; the top ten hold roughly 2.7%. The sequencing input was PBMCs. These receptor sequences come from a man aged 18 to 30 in good health and CMV-seropositive.

This chain connects TRBV27 to TRBJ2-7; tentative D call: TRBD2 (5 bases). V gave up 1 base and J gave up 2 bases, with 15 bases separating them. Germline V gene data show CDR1 as MNHEY and CDR2 as SMNVEV (reference sequence). The CDR3 has 16 residues. The CDR3 reads CASSLLPIGDAYEQYF. The DNA of the CDR3 is TGTGCCAGCAGTTTATTGCCCATCGGGGATGCCTACGAGCAGTACTTC.

This chain joins TRBV9 and TRBJ2-1, with 7 bases that match TRBD1. CDR3 size: 14 residues. V shed 2 bases and J 7 bases; nucleotides not matched to a gene: 6. CDR1 and CDR2 (germline): SGDLS, YYNGEE. The CDR3 DNA is TGTGCCAGCAGCGTGAGCTTACAGGGGAATGAGCAGTTCTTC. Protein: CASSVSLQGNEQFF.

This chain links TRBV5-4 with TRBJ1-1; 9 bases are a match to TRBD1. The germline gives CDR1 SGHNT, CDR2 YYREEE (reference sequence). V shed 6 bases and J 10 bases; nucleotides not matched to a gene: 10. This CDR3 region has 13 residues. Here the CDR3 reads CASKIRQGEVAFF. Here the CDR3 DNA reads TGTGCCAGCAAAATACGACAGGGGGAGGTAGCTTTCTTT.

This chain uses TRBV18 with TRBJ1-6, with D perhaps TRBD1 (5 bases). The V gene lost 6 bases and the J gene lost 8 bases, with 8 bases spanning the gap. The CDR3 is 12 amino acids. Germline loops: CDR1 KGHSH, CDR2 LQKENI. The chain's CDR3 is CASSPGDSPLHF. The CDR3, as DNA: TGTGCCAGCTCCCCGGGGGATTCACCCCTCCACTTT.

This clone turned up a few times. The chain links TRBV5-1 to TRBJ1-5; D is ambiguous. The germline V gene has CDR1 SGHRS and CDR2 YFSETQ. This CDR3 region has 15 residues. V was pared by 0 bases and J by 3 bases, with 10 bases between. The DNA of the CDR3 is TGCGCCAGCAGCTTGGGGGCGAACTCCAATCAGCCCCAGCATTTT. Protein: CASSLGANSNQPQHF.

The genes are TRBV7-9 and TRBJ2-1; D is undetermined. CDR1 SEHNR and CDR2 FQNEAQ come from the germline V gene (reference sequence). The CDR3 is 15 residues long. V was pared by 4 bases and J by 0 bases, with 10 bases between. The CDR3 DNA is TGTGCCAGCAGCTCCATTTTGAGCTCCTACAATGAGCAGTTCTTC. It codes for CASSSILSSYNEQFF.

This clone was counted between two and nine times. The chain carries TRBV19 and TRBJ2-1, with TRBD2 identical over 14 bases. The junction had 8 bases not matched to a gene; V was cut back by 4 bases and J by 0 bases. The CDR3 totals 19 residues. Germline CDR1 is LNHDA and CDR2 is SQIVND (reference sequence). CDR3 bases: TGTGCCAGTAGTAGGATGGGACTAGCGGGAGTTGGCTCCTACAATGAGCAGTTCTTC. Residues: CASSRMGLAGVGSYNEQFF.

The V call is TRBV18, the J call TRBJ2-1; 9 bases line up with TRBD2. J lost 7 bases, V lost 2 bases, and 9 bases had no gene match. Germline V gene sequence: CDR1 KGHSH, CDR2 LQKENI. The CDR3 totals 16 residues. CDR3 in amino acids: CASSPGGRARGNEQFF. CDR3 coding DNA: TGTGCCAGCTCACCAGGCGGGAGGGCCAGGGGGAATGAGCAGTTCTTC.

The J gene is TRBJ2-7, the V gene TRBV11-2; 9 bases are a match to TRBD2. The germline gives CDR1 SGHAT, CDR2 FQNNGV. V was pared by 3 bases and J by 4 bases, with 4 bases of the junction left unmatched. The length of the CDR3 is 14 residues. CDR3 nucleotides: TGTGCCAGCAGCTTTCCTAGCGGGACATACGAGCAGTACTTC. Protein: CASSFPSGTYEQYF.

This chain uses TRBV13 with TRBJ2-1, with 10 bases aligning to TRBD2. The CDR3 runs to 17 residues. Germline trimming cut 0 bases from V and 5 bases from J; bases unmatched to any gene: 7. Germline CDR1 reads PRHDT; CDR2 reads FYEKMQ (reference sequence). The CDR3 DNA follows: TGTGCCAGCAGCTTAGGGGCTAGCGGGAGTGGGGACAATGAGCAGTTCTTC. Amino acid sequence: CASSLGASGSGDNEQFF. Drawing the rest from reference TRBV13 and TRBJ2-1, the complete variable domain is AAGVIQSPRHLIKEKRETATLKCYPIPRHDTVYWYQQGPGQDPQFLISFYEKMQSDKGSIPDRFSAQQFSDYHSELNMSSLELGDSALYFCASSLGASGSGDNEQFFGPGTRLTVL.

The chain carries TRBV7-2 and TRBJ1-6; 8 nucleotides agree with TRBD1. The CDR3 consists of 16 residues. Germline CDR1 is SGHTA and CDR2 is FQGNSA. V shed 5 bases and J 6 bases; nucleotides not matched to a gene: 9. The CDR3 region has the DNA TGTGCCAGCAGCCTAAGACAGGGGCGGGGTAATTCACCCCTCCACTTT. This gives the protein CASSLRQGRGNSPLHF.

The chain couples TRBV9 to TRBJ1-2; D possibly corresponds to TRBD1 (5 bases). V dropped 0 bases and J dropped 5 bases, with 14 bases sitting between them. CDR1 and CDR2 (germline): SGDLS, YYNGEE. This CDR3 has 15 amino acids. CDR3 sequence: CASSVGLGREYGYTF. The CDR3 nucleotides read TGTGCCAGCAGCGTAGGTCTGGGGCGAGAGTATGGCTACACCTTC.

V gene TRBV4-2 combines with J gene TRBJ2-7; the D is unclear. Per germline, CDR1 LGHNA and CDR2 YNFKEQ. The CDR3 length is 12 residues. Deletions cut 0 bases from V and 3 bases from J, with 3 bases between. CDR3 bases: TGTGCCAGCAGCCAAGACAACTACGAGCAGTACTTC. Translating gives CASSQDNYEQYF.

The genes are TRBV7-9 and TRBJ2-1; 8 bases fit TRBD2. Germline CDR1 and CDR2: SEHNR and FQNEAQ (reference sequence). V lost 5 bases to trimming and J lost 5 bases; unmatched junction nucleotides: 5. The CDR3 totals 14 residues. The CDR3 reads CASSTGGVNNEQFF. In nucleotides, the CDR3 is TGTGCCAGCAGCACCGGGGGGGTCAACAATGAGCAGTTCTTC.

This rearrangement joins TRBV6-4 to TRBJ2-1; 16 bases are a match to TRBD2. V trimming: 3 bases; J trimming: 8 bases; junction bases outside the gene matches: 7. CDR1 and CDR2 from the germline V gene are MRHNA and SNTAGT. This CDR3 is 17 amino acids long. The CDR3 DNA reads TGTGCCAGCAGTGATGGGACTAGCGGGGGGGCCGGTGATGAGCAGTTCTTC. Translating it yields CASSDGTSGGAGDEQFF.

This rearrangement joins TRBV10-3 to TRBJ1-3, with D hard to call. The germline V gene encodes CDR1 ENHRY and CDR2 SYGVKD. V gave up 7 bases and J gave up 0 bases, with 13 bases separating them. This CDR3 contains 15 residues. CDR3 loop: CAIKESGNSGNTIYF. Here the CDR3 DNA reads TGTGCCATCAAGGAGAGCGGGAACTCTGGAAACACCATATATTTT.

J is TRBJ1-5 and V is TRBV5-6, with a weak D call TRBD1 (6 bases). CDR1 and CDR2 (germline): SGHDT, YYEEEE. V dropped 0 bases and J dropped 5 bases, with 9 bases sitting between them. The CDR3 length is 14 residues. CDR3 DNA sequence: TGTGCCAGCAGCTTGGGGACAGCCCATCAGCCCCAGCATTTT. Its translation: CASSLGTAHQPQHF.

The rearrangement uses TRBV13 and TRBJ1-1; no clear D gene. Trimming left V 5 bases short and J 0 bases short, with 4 bases between. Germline CDR1 PRHDT, CDR2 FYEKMQ (reference sequence). This CDR3 comprises 12 residues. The CDR3 here is CASSPVNTEAFF. The CDR3 nucleotides read TGTGCCAGCAGCCCAGTGAACACTGAAGCTTTCTTT.

This clone qualifies as medium-sized. The chain recombines TRBV11-1 with TRBJ2-3; 13 positions agree with TRBD2. There are 16 residues in the CDR3. Germline CDR1 SGHAT, CDR2 FQDESV (reference sequence). With 5 bases clipped from V and 3 bases from J, the junction kept 5 bases outside the gene matches. In nucleotides, the CDR3 is TGTGCCAGCAGCCCCGGGACTAGCGGGGTAACAGATACGCAGTATTTT. This sequence encodes CASSPGTSGVTDTQYF.

The CDR3 protein is CASSAPRGGAPYEQYF. The CDR3, as DNA: TGTGCCAGCAGCGCGCCGAGGGGGGGGGCCCCCTACGAGCAGTACTTC. The V and J genes are TRBV9 and TRBJ2-7; D is possibly TRBD2 (7 bases). V was pared by 3 bases and J by 2 bases, with 18 bases between. The CDR3 runs 16 residues. Per the germline V gene, CDR1 is SGDLS and CDR2 is YYNGEE.

The chain carries TRBV30 and TRBJ2-5; a weak D match, TRBD2 (6 bases). The DNA end lines up better with TRBJ2-7; the J call may be wrong. The CDR3 length is 18 residues. Germline CDR1 reads GTSNPN; CDR2 reads SVGIG (reference sequence). CDR3 in DNA: TGTGCCTGGACCGTGTATTATTTTGGGGGACTGGGGATCTACGAGCAGTACTTC. It specifies CAWTVYYFGGLGIYEQYF.